Presented here are 28 T cell receptor beta chains from one specimen sequenced in a study of T cell changes during pregnancy in multiple sclerosis. This table comes from immunoSEQ multiplex PCR, and its TCRdb copy is limited to in-frame clones, with some not included. The repertoire holds 93,000 or so clones, with approximately 89% as singletons. Sequenced material: peripheral blood, taken before pregnancy. Every receptor here comes from a female donor with multiple sclerosis, enrolled in a pregnancy study.

The chain couples TRBV6-6 to TRBJ2-5; D possibly corresponds to TRBD1 (5 bases). Germline values: CDR1 MNHNY, CDR2 SVGAGI (reference sequence). Trimming took off 6 bases at V and 2 bases at J, with 13 bases between the two ends. The CDR3 extends over 14 amino acids. CDR3 region: CASRSQGLQETQYF. In DNA form, the CDR3 reads TGTGCCAGCAGGTCCCAGGGCCTTCAAGAGACCCAGTACTTC.

The V gene is TRBV28, the J gene TRBJ2-3; the match to TRBD2 covers 11 bases. The V segment lost 6 bases and the J segment 3 bases; nucleotides outside the gene matches: 14. CDR3 length: 18 amino acids. CDR1 MDHEN and CDR2 SYDVKM come from the germline V gene. The CDR3 is CASRRRILAGAVTDTQYF. In DNA form, the CDR3 reads TGTGCCAGCAGAAGACGGATACTAGCGGGAGCGGTGACAGATACGCAGTATTTT.

The chain is built from TRBV5-4 and TRBJ2-1; 11 bases are a match to TRBD2. Germline CDR1 SGHNT, CDR2 YYREEE (reference sequence). Trimming cost V 1 base and J 5 bases; bases outside gene matches: 2. The CDR3 loop spans 15 amino acids. The chain's CDR3 is CASSLTSGGNNEQFF. CDR3 in DNA: TGTGCCAGCAGCTTGACTAGCGGGGGAAACAATGAGCAGTTCTTC.

This chain joins TRBV5-1 and TRBJ2-3; 11 nucleotides agree with TRBD1. The ends lost 5 bases at V and 2 bases at J; junction bases unmatched: 4. Germline V gene lookup returns CDR1 SGHRS and CDR2 YFSETQ. The CDR3 is made up of 15 amino acids. CDR3 amino acids: CASRSGQGVTDTQYF. CDR3 nucleotides: TGCGCCAGCAGATCGGGACAGGGGGTCACAGATACGCAGTATTTT.

The J gene is TRBJ1-6, the V gene TRBV4-1; 7 bases fit TRBD1. With V trimmed by 4 bases and J by 1 base, 13 bases remained unmatched. Germline-derived CDR1 and CDR2 are MGHRA and YSYEKL. This CDR3 region has 19 residues. The CDR3 DNA is TGCGCCAGCAGCCTAAAGCATGGGCAGGGGGTATCCTATAATTCACCCCTCCACTTT. This sequence encodes CASSLKHGQGVSYNSPLHF.

This clone was picked up a small number of times. The J gene is TRBJ1-6, the V gene TRBV14; unclear D gene. The V gene lost 3 bases and the J gene lost 12 bases, with 18 bases spanning the gap. Looked up from germline, CDR1 is SGHDN and CDR2 is FVKESK. The CDR3 has 15 amino acids. The CDR3 sequence: CASSQSGPAFRPLHF. CDR3 nucleotides: TGTGCCAGCAGCCAGAGCGGGCCAGCCTTTAGACCCCTCCACTTT.

The chain employs TRBV5-1 and TRBJ2-3, with 9 bases matching TRBD2. The CDR3 is 16 amino acids. CDR1 is SGHRS and CDR2 is YFSETQ in the germline V gene. V gave up 2 bases and J gave up 3 bases; unmatched junction bases: 7. The CDR3 sequence is CASSFGLATPTDTQYF. The CDR3 nucleotides read TGCGCCAGCAGCTTTGGACTAGCGACCCCGACAGATACGCAGTATTTT.

This clone was picked up one time. This chain connects TRBV14 to TRBJ1-1, with a possible D match to TRBD1 (5 bases). The CDR3 has 14 residues. Trimming removed 5 bases at V and 3 bases at J, with 13 bases between. Per the germline V gene, CDR1 is SGHDN and CDR2 is FVKESK. This CDR3 reads CASSSYLGDTEAFF. CDR3 nucleotides: TGTGCCAGCAGCTCTTACTTAGGGGACACTGAAGCTTTCTTT. The full variable domain, its missing parts supplied by reference TRBV14 and TRBJ1-1, is EAGVTQFPSHSVIEKGQTVTLRCDPISGHDNLYWYRRVMGKEIKFLLHFVKESKQDESGMPNNRFLAERTGGTYSTLKVQPAELEDSGVYFCASSSYLGDTEAFFGQGTRLTVV.

The chain's CDR3 is CASRGTGVDTQYF. The CDR3 DNA sequence: TGTGCCAGCAGAGGGACAGGGGTAGATACGCAGTATTTT. The rearrangement links TRBV6-1 to TRBJ2-3; 10 nucleotides line up with TRBD1. The germline V gene has CDR1 MNHNS and CDR2 SASEGT. V gave up 6 bases and J gave up 5 bases; unmatched junction bases: 2. CDR3 length: 13 amino acids.

The rearrangement links TRBV2 to TRBJ1-5; 9 bases map to TRBD1. Trimming removed 6 bases from V and 1 base from J; junction bases left unmatched: 1. The CDR3 loop spans 14 amino acids. The germline CDR1 and CDR2 sequences are SNHLY and FYNNEI. The CDR3 DNA sequence: TGTGCCAGCAGGACAGGGGGAAGCAATCAGCCCCAGCATTTT. It codes for CASRTGGSNQPQHF.

The chain combines TRBV15 with TRBJ2-5; TRBD2 matches at 8 bases. The CDR3 runs to 15 residues. J lost 6 bases, V lost 5 bases, and 11 bases had no gene match. Germline values: CDR1 LNHNV, CDR2 YYDKDF (reference sequence). CDR3 sequence reads: CATSPPPGGIQTQYF. The CDR3 nucleotides read TGTGCCACCAGCCCTCCGCCGGGGGGGATCCAGACCCAGTACTTC. The full variable domain, completed using reference TRBV15 and TRBJ2-5, is DAMVIQNPRYQVTQFGKPVTLSCSQTLNHNVMYWYQQKSSQAPKLLFHYYDKDFNNEADTPDNFQSRRPNTSFCFLDIRSPGLGDTAMYLCATSPPPGGIQTQYFGPGTRLLVL.

The V call is TRBV27, the J call TRBJ1-5; perhaps TRBD1 as D (5 bases). CDR3 length: 15 amino acids. Trimming removed 7 bases at V and 2 bases at J, with 15 bases between. Germline values: CDR1 MNHEY, CDR2 SMNVEV (reference sequence). CDR3 DNA sequence: TGTGCCAGCAAAAGTAGGGGATTCGGCAATCAGCCCCAGCATTTT. It translates to CASKSRGFGNQPQHF.

Here the CDR3 reads CAISESVTSYEQYF. CDR3 DNA: TGTGCCATCAGTGAGTCGGTGACTAGCTACGAGCAGTACTTC. The chain is built from TRBV10-3 and TRBJ2-5, with D possibly being TRBD2 (6 bases). The J call is uncertain, as TRBJ2-7 better fits the DNA end. The CDR3 totals 14 residues. Germline V gene data show CDR1 as ENHRY and CDR2 as SYGVKD.

The chain employs TRBV28 and TRBJ2-4; D may be TRBD1 (5 bases). The CDR3 extends over 15 amino acids. The V gene's germline CDR1 is MDHEN and CDR2 SYDVKM. Trimming shortened V by 5 bases and J by 0 bases, and 11 bases separated the two germline ends. The CDR3 sequence is CASSDTGLAKNIQYF. The DNA for the CDR3 is TGTGCCAGCAGTGATACAGGCTTAGCCAAAAACATTCAGTACTTC.

There are a few counts of this clone. The rearrangement joins TRBV4-1 to TRBJ1-1; D remains ambiguous. This CDR3 is built from 12 residues. CDR1 MGHRA and CDR2 YSYEKL come from the germline V gene. V was cut by 0 bases and J by 9 bases, with 8 bases left in between. The CDR3 reads CASSQDEDKAFF. CDR3 bases: TGCGCCAGCAGCCAAGATGAGGATAAAGCTTTCTTT.

This clone appeared a few times. The germline gene is not matched at one end of the junction; a read error may be the cause. The rearrangement joins TRBV29-1 to TRBJ1-1, with a tentative D call TRBD1 (5 bases). The CDR3 is 12 residues long. Germline assignment: CDR1 SQVTM and CDR2 ANQGSEA. CDR3 sequence reads: CSVQDSHGEAFF. For the CDR3, the DNA is TGCAGCGTTCAAGACAGTCATGGTGAAGCTTTCTTT.

The chain has TRBV19 and TRBJ1-5; D unresolved. CDR1 is LNHDA and CDR2 is SQIVND in the germline V gene (reference sequence). The CDR3 spans 12 residues. With 7 bases removed from V and 2 bases from J, the gap between germline ends came to 6 bases. CDR3 region: CASKRGNQPQHF. In nucleotides, the CDR3 is TGTGCCAGTAAGCGGGGCAATCAGCCCCAGCATTTT.

The genes are TRBV2 and TRBJ2-1; TRBD2 aligns across 8 bases. Germline-derived CDR1 and CDR2 are SNHLY and FYNNEI. The CDR3 has 20 amino acids. Trimming at V came to 1 base and at J to 4 bases, leaving 18 bases not matched to a gene. DNA of the CDR3: TGTGCCAGCAGTGAAGTCGGGAGACTAGCGACTCAATTGGGGTACAATGAGCAGTTCTTC. This encodes CASSEVGRLATQLGYNEQFF. Full variable domain (rest looked up from reference TRBV2 and TRBJ2-1): EPEVTQTPSHQVTQMGQEVILRCVPISNHLYFYWYRQILGQKVEFLVSFYNNEISEKSEIFDDQFSVERPDGSNFTLKIRSTKLEDSAMYFCASSEVGRLATQLGYNEQFFGPGTRLTVL.

This clone was counted only a few times. This chain joins TRBV5-1 and TRBJ1-5; perhaps TRBD1 as D (5 bases). The CDR3 is 15 amino acids. The ends were cut back, 0 bases at V and 1 base at J, with 8 bases in the middle. The V gene's germline CDR1 is SGHRS and CDR2 YFSETQ. In DNA, the CDR3 is TGCGCCAGCAGCTTGGGGCAGGGAAGCAATCAGCCCCAGCATTTT. The encoded protein is CASSLGQGSNQPQHF.

J is TRBJ2-1 and V is TRBV4-2; a weak D match, TRBD2 (5 bases). The CDR3 spans 16 residues. Trimming pared 3 bases from V and 5 bases from J, leaving 17 bases between. CDR1 and CDR2 from the germline V gene are LGHNA and YNFKEQ. CDR3 residues: CASSQGRGLADNEQFF. The CDR3 DNA reads as TGTGCCAGCAGCCAGGGTCGCGGACTGGCAGACAATGAGCAGTTCTTC.

The rearrangement joins TRBV29-1 to TRBJ2-1; 10 positions match TRBD2. The CDR3 runs to 16 residues. In germline, CDR1 is SQVTM, CDR2 ANQGSEA. Trimming took 5 bases from V and 6 from J; bases not matched to a gene: 13. Written as DNA, the CDR3 is TGCAGCGTTCGAGCCCCTAGCGGGAGTCGGACCAATGAGCAGTTCTTC. Amino acids: CSVRAPSGSRTNEQFF.

This clone has a single count. The chain employs TRBV2 and TRBJ2-7; perhaps TRBD2 as D (5 bases). Germline V gives CDR1 SNHLY, CDR2 FYNNEI. There are 14 residues in the CDR3. V lost 6 bases and J lost 4, with 16 bases in between. The CDR3, as DNA: TGTGCCAGCAGATCGACGGGATGGGTTTACGAGCAGTACTTC. Translation: CASRSTGWVYEQYF.

This chain uses TRBV4-3 with TRBJ2-1; D may be TRBD2 (5 bases). CDR1 LGHNA and CDR2 YSLEER come from the germline V gene. V was clipped by 4 bases and J by 9 bases, with 13 bases between them. The CDR3 is made up of 13 amino acids. This CDR3 reads CASSLMGGGEQFF. In nucleotides, the CDR3 is TGCGCCAGCAGCCTAATGGGCGGAGGTGAGCAGTTCTTC.

The chain has TRBV28 and TRBJ2-3; no clear D gene. Trimming left V 6 bases short and J 6 bases short, with 16 bases between. The CDR3 totals 14 residues. CDR1 MDHEN and CDR2 SYDVKM come from the germline V gene. The CDR3 reads CASSNARAPDTQYF. The DNA of the CDR3 is TGTGCCAGCAGCAACGCTCGCGCCCCCGATACGCAGTATTTT. The full variable domain, completed using reference TRBV28 and TRBJ2-3, is DVKVTQSSRYLVKRTGEKVFLECVQDMDHENMFWYRQDPGLGLRLIYFSYDVKMKEKGDIPEGYSVSREKKERFSLILESASTNQTSMYLCASSNARAPDTQYFGPGTRLTVL.

CDR3: CASSLSGQGRLYEQYF. The DNA for the CDR3 is TGTGCCAGCAGTTTATCAGGACAGGGGAGACTCTACGAGCAGTACTTC. The chain carries TRBV27 and TRBJ2-7, with 9 nucleotides matching TRBD1. The J segment lost 3 bases and the V segment lost 0 bases, leaving 6 bases of the junction unmatched. Germline loops: CDR1 MNHEY, CDR2 SMNVEV (reference sequence). The CDR3 has 16 amino acids.

The rearrangement uses TRBV12-5 and TRBJ1-2, with D unresolved. The CDR3 is 10 residues long. Germline loops: CDR1 LGHNT, CDR2 FRNRAP. V lost 6 bases and J lost 14, with 13 bases in between. CDR3 nucleotides: TGTGCTAGTGGCGGGATGCGGGTGACCTTC. Protein product: CASGGMRVTF.

The chain has TRBV9 and TRBJ2-3, with 10 nucleotides matching TRBD2. In germline, CDR1 is SGDLS, CDR2 YYNGEE. CDR3 length: 16 amino acids. The trim removed 0 bases at V and 8 bases at J, leaving 9 bases unmatched. In nucleotides, the CDR3 is TGTGCCAGCAGCGTAGGGGGAGCGGGGGGGCTGACTACGCAGTATTTT. It encodes CASSVGGAGGLTTQYF.

The genes are TRBV6-6 and TRBJ2-7; D not certain. With 4 bases removed from V and 0 bases from J, the gap between germline ends came to 13 bases. The CDR3 length is 15 residues. Germline V gene lookup returns CDR1 MNHNY and CDR2 SVGAGI (reference sequence). This CDR3 is CASSWSTADSYEQYF. DNA of the CDR3: TGTGCCAGCAGTTGGTCGACTGCCGACTCCTACGAGCAGTACTTC.